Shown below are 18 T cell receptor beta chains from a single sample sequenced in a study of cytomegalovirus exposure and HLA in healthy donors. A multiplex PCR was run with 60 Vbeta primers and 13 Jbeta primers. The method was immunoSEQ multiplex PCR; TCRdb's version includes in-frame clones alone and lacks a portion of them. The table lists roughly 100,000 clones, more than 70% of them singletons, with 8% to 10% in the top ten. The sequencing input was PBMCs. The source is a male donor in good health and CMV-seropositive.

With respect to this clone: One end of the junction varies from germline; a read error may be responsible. The CDR3 spells CASSTDRGPGCPF. In nucleotides, the CDR3 is TGTGCCAGCAGCACGGACAGGGGGCCCGGTTGCCCCTTC. V is TRBV7-9 and J is TRBJ1-2; TRBD1 matches at 11 bases. CDR3 length equals 13 residues. CDR1 and CDR2 (germline): SEHNR, FQNEAQ (reference sequence).

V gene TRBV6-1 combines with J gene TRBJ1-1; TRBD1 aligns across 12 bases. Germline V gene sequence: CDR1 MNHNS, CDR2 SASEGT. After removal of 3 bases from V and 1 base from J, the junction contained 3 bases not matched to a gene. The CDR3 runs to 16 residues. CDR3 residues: CASSDGTGGWNTEAFF. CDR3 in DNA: TGTGCCAGCAGTGATGGGACAGGGGGCTGGAACACTGAAGCTTTCTTT.

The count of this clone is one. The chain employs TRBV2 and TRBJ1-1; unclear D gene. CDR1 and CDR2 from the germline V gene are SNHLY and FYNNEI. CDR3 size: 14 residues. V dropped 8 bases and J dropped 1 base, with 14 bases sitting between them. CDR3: CASVLEAGNTEAFF. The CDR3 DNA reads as TGTGCCAGCGTCCTTGAAGCCGGGAACACTGAAGCTTTCTTT. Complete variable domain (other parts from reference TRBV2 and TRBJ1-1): EPEVTQTPSHQVTQMGQEVILRCVPISNHLYFYWYRQILGQKVEFLVSFYNNEISEKSEIFDDQFSVERPDGSNFTLKIRSTKLEDSAMYFCASVLEAGNTEAFFGQGTRLTVV.

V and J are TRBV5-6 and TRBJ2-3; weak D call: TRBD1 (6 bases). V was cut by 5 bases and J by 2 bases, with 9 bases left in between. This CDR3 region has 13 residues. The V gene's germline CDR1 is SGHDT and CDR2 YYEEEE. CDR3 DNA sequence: TGTGCCAGCAGAGCAGGGGTCACAGATACGCAGTATTTT. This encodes CASRAGVTDTQYF.

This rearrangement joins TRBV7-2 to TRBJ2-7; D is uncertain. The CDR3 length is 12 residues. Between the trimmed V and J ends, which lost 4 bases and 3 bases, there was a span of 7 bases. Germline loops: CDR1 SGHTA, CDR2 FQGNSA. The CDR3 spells CASSSPYYEQYF. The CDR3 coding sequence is TGTGCCAGCAGCTCCCCCTACTACGAGCAGTACTTC.

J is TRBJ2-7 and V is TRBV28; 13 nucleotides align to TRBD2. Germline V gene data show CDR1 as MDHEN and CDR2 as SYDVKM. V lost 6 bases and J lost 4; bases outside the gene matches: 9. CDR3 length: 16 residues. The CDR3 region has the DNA TGTGCCAGCAGCCGAGGACTAGCGGGAGCGGCGTACGAGCAGTACTTC. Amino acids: CASSRGLAGAAYEQYF.

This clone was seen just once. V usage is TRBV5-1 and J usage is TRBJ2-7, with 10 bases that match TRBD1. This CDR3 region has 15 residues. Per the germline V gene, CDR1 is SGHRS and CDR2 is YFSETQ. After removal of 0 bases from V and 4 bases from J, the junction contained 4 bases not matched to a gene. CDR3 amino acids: CASSLAAGQGYEQYF. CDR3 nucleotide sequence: TGCGCCAGCAGCTTGGCGGCGGGACAGGGGTACGAGCAGTACTTC. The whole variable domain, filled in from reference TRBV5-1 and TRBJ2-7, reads KAGVTQTPRYLIKTRGQQVTLSCSPISGHRSVSWYQQTPGQGLQFLFEYFSETQRNKGNFPGRFSGRQFSNSRSEMNVSTLELGDSALYLCASSLAAGQGYEQYFGPGTRLTVT.

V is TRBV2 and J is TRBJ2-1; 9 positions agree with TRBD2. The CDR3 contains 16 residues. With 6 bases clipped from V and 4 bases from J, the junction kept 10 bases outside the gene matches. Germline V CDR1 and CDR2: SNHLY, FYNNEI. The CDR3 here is CASRKLAGPRYNEQFF. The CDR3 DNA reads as TGTGCCAGCAGAAAACTAGCGGGTCCTCGATACAATGAGCAGTTCTTC.

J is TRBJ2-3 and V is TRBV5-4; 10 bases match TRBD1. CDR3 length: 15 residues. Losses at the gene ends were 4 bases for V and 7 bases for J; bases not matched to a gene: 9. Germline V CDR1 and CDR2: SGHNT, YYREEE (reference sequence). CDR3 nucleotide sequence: TGTGCCAGCAGCGTCCGGGACAGGGGAGTTAATACGCAGTATTTT. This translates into CASSVRDRGVNTQYF.

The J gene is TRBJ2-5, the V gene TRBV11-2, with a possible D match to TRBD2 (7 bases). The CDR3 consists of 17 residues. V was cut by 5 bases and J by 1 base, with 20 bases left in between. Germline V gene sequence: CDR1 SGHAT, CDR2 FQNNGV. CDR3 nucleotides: TGTGCCAGCAGCCCCCCGCGGGGGCCGAGCGGCCAAGAGACCCAGTACTTC. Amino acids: CASSPPRGPSGQETQYF.

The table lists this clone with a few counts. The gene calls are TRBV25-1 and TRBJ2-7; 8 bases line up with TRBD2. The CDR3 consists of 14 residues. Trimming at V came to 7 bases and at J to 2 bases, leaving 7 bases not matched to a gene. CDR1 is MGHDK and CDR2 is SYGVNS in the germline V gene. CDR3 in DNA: TGTGCCAGCACCGGTCGGGGGGGGGCCTACGAGCAGTACTTC. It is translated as CASTGRGGAYEQYF.

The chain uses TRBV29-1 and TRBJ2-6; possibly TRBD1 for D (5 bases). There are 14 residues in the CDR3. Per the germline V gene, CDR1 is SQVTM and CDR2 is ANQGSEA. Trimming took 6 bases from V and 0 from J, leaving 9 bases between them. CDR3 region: CSVEDNSGANVLTF. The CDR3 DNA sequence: TGCAGCGTCGAGGACAACTCTGGGGCCAACGTCCTGACTTTC.

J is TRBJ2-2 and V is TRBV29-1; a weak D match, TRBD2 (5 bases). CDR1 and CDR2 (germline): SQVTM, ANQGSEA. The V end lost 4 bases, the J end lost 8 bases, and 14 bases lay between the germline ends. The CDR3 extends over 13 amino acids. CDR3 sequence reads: CSVGGSRVGELFF. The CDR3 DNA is TGCAGCGTTGGAGGATCGAGGGTGGGGGAGCTGTTTTTT.

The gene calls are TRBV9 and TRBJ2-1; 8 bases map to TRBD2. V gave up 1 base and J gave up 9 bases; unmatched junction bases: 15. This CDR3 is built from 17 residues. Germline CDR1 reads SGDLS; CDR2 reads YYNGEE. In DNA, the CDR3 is TGTGCCAGCAGCGTACCCCCAGACGGGAGGGCTATAGTTGAGCAGTTCTTC. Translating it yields CASSVPPDGRAIVEQFF.

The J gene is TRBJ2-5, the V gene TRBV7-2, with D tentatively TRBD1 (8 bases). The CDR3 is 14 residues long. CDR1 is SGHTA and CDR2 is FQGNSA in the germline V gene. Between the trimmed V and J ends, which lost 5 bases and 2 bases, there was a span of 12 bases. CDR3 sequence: CASSLQGGQETQYF. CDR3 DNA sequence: TGTGCCAGCAGCCTACAGGGGGGGCAAGAGACCCAGTACTTC.

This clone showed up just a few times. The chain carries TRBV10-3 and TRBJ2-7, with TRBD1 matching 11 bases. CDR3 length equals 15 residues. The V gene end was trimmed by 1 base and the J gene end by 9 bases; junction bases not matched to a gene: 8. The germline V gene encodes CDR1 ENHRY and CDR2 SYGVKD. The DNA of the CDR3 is TGTGCCATCAGTGAGTGGGACAGGGGGGCCGTGGGGCAGTACTTC. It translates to CAISEWDRGAVGQYF.

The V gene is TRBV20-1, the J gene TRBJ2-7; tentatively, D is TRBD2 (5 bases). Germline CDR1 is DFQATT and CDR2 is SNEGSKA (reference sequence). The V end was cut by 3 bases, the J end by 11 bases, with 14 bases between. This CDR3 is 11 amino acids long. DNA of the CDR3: TGCAGTGCTAGGTTTGGACTCGAAAAGTACTTC. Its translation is CSARFGLEKYF.

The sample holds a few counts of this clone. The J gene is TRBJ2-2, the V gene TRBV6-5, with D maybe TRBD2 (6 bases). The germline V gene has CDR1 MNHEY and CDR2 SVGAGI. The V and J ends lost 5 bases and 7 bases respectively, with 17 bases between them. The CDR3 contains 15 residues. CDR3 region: CASSLLGGEIGELFF. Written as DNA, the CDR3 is TGTGCCAGCAGTCTCCTCGGAGGGGAGATCGGGGAGCTGTTTTTT.